This T cell receptor beta chain was retrieved from a study of PD-1 blockade in classical Hodgkin lymphoma. The study's findings and limits: Reports indicated that newly diagnosed patients had lower baseline TCR diversity than healthy donors did. Repertoire differences have undefined causes, possibly disease activity or prior therapy. Complete responders possessed baseline diversity comparable to newly diagnosed patients.

This table comes from immunoSEQ multiplex PCR, and its TCRdb copy is limited to in-frame clones, with some not included. Here the sample spans roughly 150,000 clones, approximately 81% being singletons. Trimming removed 5 bases from V and 8 bases from J, with 15 bases in between. In germline, CDR1 is KGHSH, CDR2 LQKENI. CDR3 length: 13 amino acids. Every patient experienced relapse after autologous stem cell transplantation, and brentuximab vedotin exposure varied. This clone was counted only a few times. Its antigen is currently unknown. Sample: peripheral blood mononuclear cells (PBMCs), taken before the second cycle of nivolumab. The origin of this receptor is a human donor with classical Hodgkin lymphoma. The chain employs TRBV18 and TRBJ1-2; D is undetermined. Written as DNA, the CDR3 is TGTGCCAGCTCAACGGCCGAGGAAAGGGGCTACACCTTC. It codes for CASSTAEERGYTF.